Each of the 7 T cell receptor beta chains below was sequenced from the same sample in a study of blood T cell repertoires in COVID-19. Sequenced by immunoSEQ multiplex PCR; TCRdb stores in-frame clones only, minus some. The table records 130,000 or so clones, approximately 83% of them present only once. Input material: peripheral blood. Every receptor here comes from a human donor in a cohort sampled during active COVID-19.

The gene calls are TRBV7-2 and TRBJ2-3, with 13 nucleotides matching TRBD2. The CDR3 is 21 residues long. The V and J ends lost 0 bases and 2 bases, in that order; junction bases with no gene match: 14. CDR1 is SGHTA and CDR2 is FQGNSA in the germline V gene. Written as DNA, the CDR3 is TGTGCCAGCAGCTTAGCCGGCCCCAGGACTAGCGGGAGTGCGTCCACAGATACGCAGTATTTT. Translation gives CASSLAGPRTSGSASTDTQYF.

The J gene is TRBJ1-5, the V gene TRBV5-1; D might be TRBD1 (6 bases). This CDR3 spans 15 amino acids. CDR1 SGHRS and CDR2 YFSETQ come from the germline V gene. Trimming removed 0 bases from V and 5 bases from J, with 12 bases in between. This CDR3 is CASSLVTGSDQPQHF. Here the CDR3 DNA reads TGCGCCAGCAGCTTGGTGACAGGCTCGGATCAGCCCCAGCATTTT. The variable domain in full, with the rest retrieved from reference TRBV5-1 and TRBJ1-5, is KAGVTQTPRYLIKTRGQQVTLSCSPISGHRSVSWYQQTPGQGLQFLFEYFSETQRNKGNFPGRFSGRQFSNSRSEMNVSTLELGDSALYLCASSLVTGSDQPQHFGDGTRLSIL.

The genes are TRBV27 and TRBJ2-1; 9 bases line up with TRBD2. V shed 3 bases and J 5 bases; nucleotides not matched to a gene: 5. Looked up from germline, CDR1 is MNHEY and CDR2 is SMNVEV (reference sequence). The CDR3 totals 15 residues. DNA of the CDR3: TGTGCCAGCAGTTTCCTAGCGGGAAGTAACAATGAGCAGTTCTTC. It is translated as CASSFLAGSNNEQFF.

V is TRBV18 and J is TRBJ1-3; possibly TRBD1 for D (5 bases). This CDR3 has 16 residues. CDR1 is KGHSH and CDR2 is LQKENI in the germline V gene. V was cut by 3 bases and J by 0 bases, with 12 bases left in between. DNA for the CDR3: TGTGCCAGCTCACCGCCGGGACTGATCTCTGGAAACACCATATATTTT. Translated, it gives CASSPPGLISGNTIYF.

The chain employs TRBV2 and TRBJ1-2; 8 positions agree with TRBD1. J gave up 3 bases and V 4 bases, and 7 bases lay outside the gene matches. The CDR3 is made up of 15 amino acids. Germline assignment: CDR1 SNHLY and CDR2 FYNNEI. The CDR3 DNA reads TGTGCCAGCAGTGCCCGACAGGGGCACTACTATGGCTACACCTTC. Translating it yields CASSARQGHYYGYTF.

This chain uses TRBV5-1 with TRBJ2-5; weak D call: TRBD1 (5 bases). Trimming removed 4 bases at V and 1 base at J, with 17 bases between. The CDR3 totals 16 residues. Germline CDR1 and CDR2: SGHRS and YFSETQ. CDR3 region: CASSPPLGPSQETQYF. The CDR3 bases are TGCGCCAGCAGCCCTCCCCTGGGGCCGAGCCAAGAGACCCAGTACTTC.

Only one count was recorded for this clone. The junction shows a germline mismatch at one end, possibly a read error. The chain recombines TRBV11-2 with TRBJ1-4; 7 bases are a match to TRBD1. The CDR3 covers 13 residues. In germline, CDR1 is SGHAT, CDR2 FQNNGV. CDR3: CASSSDRAAEVVF. For the CDR3, the DNA is TGTGCCAGCAGCTCCGACAGGGCGGCGGAGGTGGTTTTT.